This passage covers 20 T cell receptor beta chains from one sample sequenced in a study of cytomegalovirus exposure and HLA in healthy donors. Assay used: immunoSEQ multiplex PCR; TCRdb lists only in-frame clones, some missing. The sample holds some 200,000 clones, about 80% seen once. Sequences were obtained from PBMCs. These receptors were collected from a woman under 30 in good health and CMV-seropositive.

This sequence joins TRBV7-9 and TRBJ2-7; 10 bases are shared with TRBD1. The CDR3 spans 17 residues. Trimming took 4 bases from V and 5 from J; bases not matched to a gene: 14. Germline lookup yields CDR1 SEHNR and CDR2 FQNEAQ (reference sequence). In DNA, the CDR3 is TGTGCCAGCAGCTCGGTATTTGGGACAGGGGTAGGCGACGAGCAGTACTTC. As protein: CASSSVFGTGVGDEQYF.

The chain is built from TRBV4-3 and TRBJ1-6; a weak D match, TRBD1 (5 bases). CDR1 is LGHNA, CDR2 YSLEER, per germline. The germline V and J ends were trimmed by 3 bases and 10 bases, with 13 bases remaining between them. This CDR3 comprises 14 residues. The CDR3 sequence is CASSHALGESPLHF. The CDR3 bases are TGCGCCAGCAGCCATGCGCTAGGGGAATCACCCCTCCACTTT.

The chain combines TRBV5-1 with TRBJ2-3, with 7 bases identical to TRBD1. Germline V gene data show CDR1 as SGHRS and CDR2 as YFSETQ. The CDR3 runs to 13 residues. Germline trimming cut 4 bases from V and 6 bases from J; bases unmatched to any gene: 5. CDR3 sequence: CASSQGDPDTQYF. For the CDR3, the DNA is TGCGCCAGCAGCCAGGGGGACCCCGATACGCAGTATTTT. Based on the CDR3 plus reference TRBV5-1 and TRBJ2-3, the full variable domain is KAGVTQTPRYLIKTRGQQVTLSCSPISGHRSVSWYQQTPGQGLQFLFEYFSETQRNKGNFPGRFSGRQFSNSRSEMNVSTLELGDSALYLCASSQGDPDTQYFGPGTRLTVL.

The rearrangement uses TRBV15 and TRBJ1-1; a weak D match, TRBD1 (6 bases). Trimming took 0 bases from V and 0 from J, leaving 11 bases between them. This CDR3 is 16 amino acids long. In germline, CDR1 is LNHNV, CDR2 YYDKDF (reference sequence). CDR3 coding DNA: TGTGCCACCAGCAGAGAAATCGGACAGATGAACACTGAAGCTTTCTTT. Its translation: CATSREIGQMNTEAFF.

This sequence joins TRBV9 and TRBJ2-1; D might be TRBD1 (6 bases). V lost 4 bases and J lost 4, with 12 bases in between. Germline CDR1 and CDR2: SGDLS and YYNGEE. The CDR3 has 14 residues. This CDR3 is CASSLEGEYNEQFF. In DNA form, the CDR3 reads TGTGCCAGCAGCCTAGAGGGGGAGTACAATGAGCAGTTCTTC.

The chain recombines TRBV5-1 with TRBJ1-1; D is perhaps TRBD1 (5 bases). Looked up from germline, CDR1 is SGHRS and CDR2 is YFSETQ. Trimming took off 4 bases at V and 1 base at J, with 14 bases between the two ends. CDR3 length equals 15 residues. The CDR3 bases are TGCGCCAGCAGCGCTGGAGTCGGGGGGAACACTGAAGCTTTCTTT. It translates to CASSAGVGGNTEAFF.

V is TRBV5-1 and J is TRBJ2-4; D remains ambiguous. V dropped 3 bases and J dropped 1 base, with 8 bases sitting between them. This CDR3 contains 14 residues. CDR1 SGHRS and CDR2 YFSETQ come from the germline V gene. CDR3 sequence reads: CASSSLGAKNIQYF. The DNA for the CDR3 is TGCGCCAGCAGCTCCCTCGGTGCCAAAAACATTCAGTACTTC. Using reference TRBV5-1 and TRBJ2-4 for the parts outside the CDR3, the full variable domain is KAGVTQTPRYLIKTRGQQVTLSCSPISGHRSVSWYQQTPGQGLQFLFEYFSETQRNKGNFPGRFSGRQFSNSRSEMNVSTLELGDSALYLCASSSLGAKNIQYFGAGTRLSVL.

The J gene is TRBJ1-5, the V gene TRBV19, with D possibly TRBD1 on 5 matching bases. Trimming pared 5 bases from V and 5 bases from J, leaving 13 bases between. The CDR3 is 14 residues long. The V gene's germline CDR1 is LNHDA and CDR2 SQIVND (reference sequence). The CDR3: CASSFRETHQPQHF. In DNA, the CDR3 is TGTGCCAGTAGTTTCAGGGAAACCCATCAGCCCCAGCATTTT.

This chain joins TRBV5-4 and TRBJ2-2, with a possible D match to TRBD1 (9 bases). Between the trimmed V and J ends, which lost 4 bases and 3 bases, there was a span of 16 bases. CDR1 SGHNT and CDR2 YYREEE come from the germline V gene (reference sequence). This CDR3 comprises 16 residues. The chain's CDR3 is CASSPGGTGYTGELFF. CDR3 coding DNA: TGTGCCAGCAGCCCGGGAGGGACAGGGTACACCGGGGAGCTGTTTTTT.

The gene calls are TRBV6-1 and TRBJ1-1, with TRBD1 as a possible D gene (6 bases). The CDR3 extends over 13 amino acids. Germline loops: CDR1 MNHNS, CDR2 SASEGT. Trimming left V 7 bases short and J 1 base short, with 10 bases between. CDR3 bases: TGTGCCAGCATGGCAGGGGCGAACACTGAAGCTTTCTTT. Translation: CASMAGANTEAFF.

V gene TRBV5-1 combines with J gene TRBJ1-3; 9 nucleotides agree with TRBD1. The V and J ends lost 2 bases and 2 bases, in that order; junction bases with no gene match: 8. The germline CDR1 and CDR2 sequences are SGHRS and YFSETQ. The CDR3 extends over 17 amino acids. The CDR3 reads CASSFSGQGTTGNTIYF. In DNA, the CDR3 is TGCGCCAGCAGCTTTTCAGGACAGGGGACTACTGGAAACACCATATATTTT. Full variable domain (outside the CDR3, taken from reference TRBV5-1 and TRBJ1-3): KAGVTQTPRYLIKTRGQQVTLSCSPISGHRSVSWYQQTPGQGLQFLFEYFSETQRNKGNFPGRFSGRQFSNSRSEMNVSTLELGDSALYLCASSFSGQGTTGNTIYFGEGSWLTVV.

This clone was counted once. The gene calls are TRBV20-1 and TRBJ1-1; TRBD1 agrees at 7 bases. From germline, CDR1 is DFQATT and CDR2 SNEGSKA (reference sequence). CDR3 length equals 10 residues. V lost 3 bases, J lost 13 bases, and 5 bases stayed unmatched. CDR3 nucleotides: TGCAGTGCTAGTACAGGGGACCTTTTCTTT. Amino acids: CSASTGDLFF.

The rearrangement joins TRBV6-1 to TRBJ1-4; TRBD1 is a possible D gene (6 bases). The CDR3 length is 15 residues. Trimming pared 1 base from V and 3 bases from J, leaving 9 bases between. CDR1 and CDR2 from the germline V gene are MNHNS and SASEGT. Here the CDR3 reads CASSEEGGANEKLFF. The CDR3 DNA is TGTGCCAGCAGTGAAGAGGGGGGGGCTAATGAAAAACTGTTTTTT.

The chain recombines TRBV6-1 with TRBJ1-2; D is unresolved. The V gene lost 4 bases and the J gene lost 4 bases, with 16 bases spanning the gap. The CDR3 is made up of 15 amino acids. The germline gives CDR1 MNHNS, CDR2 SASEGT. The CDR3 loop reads CASSVEWATIYGYTF. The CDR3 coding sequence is TGTGCCAGCAGTGTCGAGTGGGCCACGATCTATGGCTACACCTTC.

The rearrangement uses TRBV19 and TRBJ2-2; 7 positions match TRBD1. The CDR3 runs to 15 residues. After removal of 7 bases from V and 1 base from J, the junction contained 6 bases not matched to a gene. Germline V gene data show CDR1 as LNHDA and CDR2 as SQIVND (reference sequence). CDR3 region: CASTVGQENTGELFF. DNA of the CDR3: TGTGCCAGTACGGTCGGACAGGAGAACACCGGGGAGCTGTTTTTT.

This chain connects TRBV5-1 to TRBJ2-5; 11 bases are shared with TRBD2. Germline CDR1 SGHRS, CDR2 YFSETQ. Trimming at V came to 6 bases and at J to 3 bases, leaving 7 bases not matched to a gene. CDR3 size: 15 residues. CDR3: CASIPSGGHKETQYF. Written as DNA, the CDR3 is TGCGCCAGCATCCCTAGCGGGGGGCACAAAGAGACCCAGTACTTC.

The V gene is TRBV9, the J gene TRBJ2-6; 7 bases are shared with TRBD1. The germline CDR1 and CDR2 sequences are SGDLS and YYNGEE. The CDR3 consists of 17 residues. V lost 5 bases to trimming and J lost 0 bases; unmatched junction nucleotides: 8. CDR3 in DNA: TGTGCCAGCAGAGGAGTACAGGGGAACTCTGGGGCCAACGTCCTGACTTTC. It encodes CASRGVQGNSGANVLTF.

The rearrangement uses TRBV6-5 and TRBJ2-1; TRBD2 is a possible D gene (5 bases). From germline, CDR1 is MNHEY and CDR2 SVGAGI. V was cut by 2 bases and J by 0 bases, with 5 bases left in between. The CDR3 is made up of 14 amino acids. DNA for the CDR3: TGTGCCAGCAGTTACGGGAGCTCCTACAATGAGCAGTTCTTC. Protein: CASSYGSSYNEQFF.

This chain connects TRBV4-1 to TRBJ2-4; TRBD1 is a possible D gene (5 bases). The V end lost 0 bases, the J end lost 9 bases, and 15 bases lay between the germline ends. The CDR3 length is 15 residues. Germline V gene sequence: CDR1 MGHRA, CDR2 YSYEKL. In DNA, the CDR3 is TGCGCCAGCAGCCAAGAAGGAAGGGGCACTGGCATTCAGTACTTC. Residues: CASSQEGRGTGIQYF.

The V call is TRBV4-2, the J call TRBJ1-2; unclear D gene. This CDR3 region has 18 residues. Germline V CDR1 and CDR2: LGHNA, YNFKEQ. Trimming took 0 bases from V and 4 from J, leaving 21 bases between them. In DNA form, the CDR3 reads TGTGCCAGCAGCCAAGATTCGGGTGGCGATCTAGTTGCCTATGGCTACACCTTC. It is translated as CASSQDSGGDLVAYGYTF.